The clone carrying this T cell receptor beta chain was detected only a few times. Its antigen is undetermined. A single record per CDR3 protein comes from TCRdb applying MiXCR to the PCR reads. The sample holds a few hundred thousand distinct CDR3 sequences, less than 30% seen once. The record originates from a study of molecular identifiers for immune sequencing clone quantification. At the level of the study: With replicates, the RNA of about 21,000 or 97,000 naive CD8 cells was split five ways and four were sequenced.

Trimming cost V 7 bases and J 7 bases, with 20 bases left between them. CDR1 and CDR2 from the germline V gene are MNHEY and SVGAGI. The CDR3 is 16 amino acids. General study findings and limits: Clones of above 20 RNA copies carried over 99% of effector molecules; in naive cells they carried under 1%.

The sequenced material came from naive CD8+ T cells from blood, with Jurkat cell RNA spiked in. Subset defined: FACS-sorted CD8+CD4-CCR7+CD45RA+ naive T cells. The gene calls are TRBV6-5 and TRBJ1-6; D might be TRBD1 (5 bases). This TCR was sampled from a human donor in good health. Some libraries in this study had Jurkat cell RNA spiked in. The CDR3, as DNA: TGTGCCAGCATACCTTTTCTTGGACATCCGAATTCACCCCTCCACTTT. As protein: CASIPFLGHPNSPLHF.